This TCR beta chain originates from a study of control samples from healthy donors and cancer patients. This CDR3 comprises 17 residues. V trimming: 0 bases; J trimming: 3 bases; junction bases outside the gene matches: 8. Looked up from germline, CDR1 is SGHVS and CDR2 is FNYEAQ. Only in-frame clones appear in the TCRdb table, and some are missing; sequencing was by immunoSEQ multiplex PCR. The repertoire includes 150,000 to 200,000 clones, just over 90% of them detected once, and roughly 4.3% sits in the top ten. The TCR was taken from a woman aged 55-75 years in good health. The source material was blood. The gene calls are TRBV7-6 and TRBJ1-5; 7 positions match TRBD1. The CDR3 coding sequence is TGTGCCAGCAGCTTAGCGCAGGGGGGTTCGGCCAATCAGCCCCAGCATTTT. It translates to CASSLAQGGSANQPQHF.